This T cell receptor (beta chain) was sequenced during a study of cytomegalovirus exposure and HLA in healthy donors. Trimming cost V 6 bases and J 4 bases, with 13 bases left between them. CDR3 size: 14 residues. Germline V gene sequence: CDR1 MNHEY, CDR2 SMNVEV (reference sequence). Those who donated were healthy bone marrow donors. Study observations and caveats: TCR beta chain V- and J-gene trimming was linked, in a later analysis, to a missense variant in DCLRE1C.

Concerning this clone: Its antigen is still unknown.

It was with 60 Vbeta and 13 Jbeta primers that the PCR ran. Produced via immunoSEQ multiplex PCR; TCRdb's table is partial and in-frame only. The data hold over 100,000 clones, with approximately 81% observed a single time. Sequences were obtained from PBMCs. The origin of this receptor is a male donor in good health and CMV-seronegative. This chain connects TRBV27 to TRBJ2-1; TRBD2 might be the D (5 bases). DNA of the CDR3: TGTGCCAGCAGCTTCAGCTCGGGGTACAATGAGCAGTTCTTC. Translated, it gives CASSFSSGYNEQFF.